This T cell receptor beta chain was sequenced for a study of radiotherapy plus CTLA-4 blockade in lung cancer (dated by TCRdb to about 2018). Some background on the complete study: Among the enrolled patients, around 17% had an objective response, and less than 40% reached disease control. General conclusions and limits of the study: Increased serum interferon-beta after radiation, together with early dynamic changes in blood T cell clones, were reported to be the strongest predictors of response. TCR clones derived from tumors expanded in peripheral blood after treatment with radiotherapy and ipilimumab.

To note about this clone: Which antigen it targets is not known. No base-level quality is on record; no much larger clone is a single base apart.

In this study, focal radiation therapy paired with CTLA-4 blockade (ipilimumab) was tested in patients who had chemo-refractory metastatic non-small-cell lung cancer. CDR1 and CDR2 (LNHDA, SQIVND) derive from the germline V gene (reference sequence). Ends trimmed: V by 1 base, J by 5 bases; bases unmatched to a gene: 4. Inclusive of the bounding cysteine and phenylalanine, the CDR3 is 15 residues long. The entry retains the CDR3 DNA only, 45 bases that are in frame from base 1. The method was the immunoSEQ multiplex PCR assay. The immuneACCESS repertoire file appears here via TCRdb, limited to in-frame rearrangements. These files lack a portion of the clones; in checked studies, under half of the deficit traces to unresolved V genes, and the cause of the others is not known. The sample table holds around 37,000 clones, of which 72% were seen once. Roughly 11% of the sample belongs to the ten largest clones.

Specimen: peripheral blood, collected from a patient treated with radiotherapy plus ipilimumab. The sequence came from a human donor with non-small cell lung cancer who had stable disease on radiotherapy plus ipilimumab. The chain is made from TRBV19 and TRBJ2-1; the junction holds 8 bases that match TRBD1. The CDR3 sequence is CASSIVGTGNNEQFF. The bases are TGTGCCAGTAGTATAGTAGGGACAGGCAACAATGAGCAGTTCTTC. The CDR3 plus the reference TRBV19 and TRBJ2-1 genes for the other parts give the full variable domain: DGGITQSPKYLFRKEGQNVTLSCEQNLNHDAMYWYRQDPGQGLRLIYYSQIVNDFQKGDIAEGYSVSREKKESFPLTVTSAQKNPTAFYLCASSIVGTGNNEQFFGPGTRLTVL.